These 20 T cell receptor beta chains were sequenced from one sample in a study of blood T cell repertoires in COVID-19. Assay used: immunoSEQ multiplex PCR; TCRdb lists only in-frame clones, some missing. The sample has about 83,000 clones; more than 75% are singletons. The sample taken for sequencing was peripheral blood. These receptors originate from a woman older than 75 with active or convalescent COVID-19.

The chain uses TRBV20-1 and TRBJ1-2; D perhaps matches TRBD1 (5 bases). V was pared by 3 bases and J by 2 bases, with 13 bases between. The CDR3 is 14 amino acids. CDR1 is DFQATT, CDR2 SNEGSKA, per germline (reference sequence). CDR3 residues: CSASKGFPNYGYTF. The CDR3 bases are TGCAGTGCTAGTAAGGGGTTCCCCAACTATGGCTACACCTTC.

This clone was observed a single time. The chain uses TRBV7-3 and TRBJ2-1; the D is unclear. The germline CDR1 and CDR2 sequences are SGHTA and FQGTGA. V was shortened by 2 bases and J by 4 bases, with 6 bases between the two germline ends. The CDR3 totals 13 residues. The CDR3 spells CASSLDSYNEQFF. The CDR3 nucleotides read TGTGCCAGCAGCTTAGACTCGTACAATGAGCAGTTCTTC.

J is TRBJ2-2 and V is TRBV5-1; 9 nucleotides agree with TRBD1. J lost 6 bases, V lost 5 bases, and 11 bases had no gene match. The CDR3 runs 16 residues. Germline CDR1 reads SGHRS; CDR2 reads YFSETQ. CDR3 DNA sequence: TGCGCCAGCAGACCTCCGGGACAGGGTCTATCCGGGGAGCTGTTTTTT. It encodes CASRPPGQGLSGELFF.

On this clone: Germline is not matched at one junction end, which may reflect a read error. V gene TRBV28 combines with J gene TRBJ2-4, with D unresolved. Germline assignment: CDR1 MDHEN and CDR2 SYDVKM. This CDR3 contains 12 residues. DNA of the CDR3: TGTGCCAGCAGTTTATTCAGGTCAGGCCCTGTTTTC. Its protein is CASSLFRSGPVF.

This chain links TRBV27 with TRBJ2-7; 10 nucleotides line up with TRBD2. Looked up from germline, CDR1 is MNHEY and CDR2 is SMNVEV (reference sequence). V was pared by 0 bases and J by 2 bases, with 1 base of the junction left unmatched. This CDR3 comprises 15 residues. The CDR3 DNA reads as TGTGCCAGCAGTTTATCAGCGGGGGGGCCCTACGAGCAGTACTTC. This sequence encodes CASSLSAGGPYEQYF.

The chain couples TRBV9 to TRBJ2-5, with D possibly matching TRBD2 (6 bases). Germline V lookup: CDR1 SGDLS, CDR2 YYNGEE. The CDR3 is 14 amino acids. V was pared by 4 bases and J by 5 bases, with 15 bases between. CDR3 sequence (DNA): TGTGCCAGCAGCCCCCGCGCTAGCGCCGAGACCCAGTACTTC. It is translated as CASSPRASAETQYF.

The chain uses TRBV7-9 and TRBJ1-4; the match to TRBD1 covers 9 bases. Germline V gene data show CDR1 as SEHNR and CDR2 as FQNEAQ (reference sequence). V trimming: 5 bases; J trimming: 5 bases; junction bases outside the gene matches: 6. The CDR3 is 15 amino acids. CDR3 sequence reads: CASSQVGTGNEKLFF. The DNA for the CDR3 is TGTGCCAGCAGCCAAGTCGGGACAGGGAATGAAAAACTGTTTTTT.

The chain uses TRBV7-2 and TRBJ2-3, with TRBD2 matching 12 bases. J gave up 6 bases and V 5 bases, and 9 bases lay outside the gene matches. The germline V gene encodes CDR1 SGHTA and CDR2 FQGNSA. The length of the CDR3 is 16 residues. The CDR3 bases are TGTGCCAGCAGCCAGCGGCCACTAGCGGGGGGCGATACGCAGTATTTT. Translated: CASSQRPLAGGDTQYF.

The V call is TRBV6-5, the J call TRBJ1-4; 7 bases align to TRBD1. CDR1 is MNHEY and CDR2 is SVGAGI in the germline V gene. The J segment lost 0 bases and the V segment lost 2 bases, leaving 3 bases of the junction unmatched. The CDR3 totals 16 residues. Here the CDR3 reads CASSYGDRATNEKLFF. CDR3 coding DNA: TGTGCCAGCAGTTACGGCGACAGGGCAACTAATGAAAAACTGTTTTTT.

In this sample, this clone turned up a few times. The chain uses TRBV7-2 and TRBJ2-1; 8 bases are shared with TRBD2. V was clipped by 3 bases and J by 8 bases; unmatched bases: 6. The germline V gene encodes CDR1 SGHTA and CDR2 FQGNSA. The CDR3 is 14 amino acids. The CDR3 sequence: CASSFAAGADEQFF. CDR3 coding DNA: TGTGCCAGCAGCTTCGCAGCGGGGGCCGATGAGCAGTTCTTC.

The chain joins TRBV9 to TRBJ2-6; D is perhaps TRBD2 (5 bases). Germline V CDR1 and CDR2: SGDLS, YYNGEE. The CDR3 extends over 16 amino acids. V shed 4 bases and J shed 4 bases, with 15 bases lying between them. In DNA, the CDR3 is TGTGCCAGCAGCAACCGACACGAGCGGGGGGCCAACGTCCTGACTTTC. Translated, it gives CASSNRHERGANVLTF.

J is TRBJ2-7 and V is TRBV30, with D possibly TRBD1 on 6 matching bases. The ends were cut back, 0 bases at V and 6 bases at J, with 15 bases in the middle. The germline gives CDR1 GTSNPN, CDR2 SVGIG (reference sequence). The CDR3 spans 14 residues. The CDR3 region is CAWSVYRASGEQYF. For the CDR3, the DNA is TGTGCCTGGAGTGTATACAGGGCATCGGGCGAGCAGTACTTC.

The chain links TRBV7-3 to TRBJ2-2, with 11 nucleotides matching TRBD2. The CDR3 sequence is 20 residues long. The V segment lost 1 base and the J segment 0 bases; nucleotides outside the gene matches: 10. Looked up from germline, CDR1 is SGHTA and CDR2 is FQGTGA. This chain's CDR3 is CASSLRGGLADYANTGELFF. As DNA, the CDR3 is TGTGCCAGCAGCTTAAGAGGGGGACTAGCGGACTATGCGAACACCGGGGAGCTGTTTTTT.

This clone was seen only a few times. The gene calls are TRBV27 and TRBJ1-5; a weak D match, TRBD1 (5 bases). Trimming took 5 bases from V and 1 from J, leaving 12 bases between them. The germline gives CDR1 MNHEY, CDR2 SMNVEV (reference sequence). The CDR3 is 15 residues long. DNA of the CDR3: TGTGCCAGCAGTGCCCTGGGGGGGAGCAATCAGCCCCAGCATTTT. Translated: CASSALGGSNQPQHF.

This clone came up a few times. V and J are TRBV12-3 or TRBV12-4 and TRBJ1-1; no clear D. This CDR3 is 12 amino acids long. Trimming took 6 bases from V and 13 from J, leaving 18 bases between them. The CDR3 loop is CASSSFGPEGFF. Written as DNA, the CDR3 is TGTGCCAGCAGCTCCTTTGGTCCAGAGGGTTTCTTT.

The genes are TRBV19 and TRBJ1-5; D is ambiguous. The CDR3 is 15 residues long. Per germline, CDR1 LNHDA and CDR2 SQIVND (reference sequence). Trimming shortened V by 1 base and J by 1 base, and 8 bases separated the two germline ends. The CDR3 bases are TGTGCCAGTAGTATAGCGGCAGGCAGCAATCAGCCCCAGCATTTT. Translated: CASSIAAGSNQPQHF.

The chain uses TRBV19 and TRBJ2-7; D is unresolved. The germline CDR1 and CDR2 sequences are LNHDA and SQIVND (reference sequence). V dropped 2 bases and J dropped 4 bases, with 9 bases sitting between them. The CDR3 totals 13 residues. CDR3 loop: CASSINSQYEQYF. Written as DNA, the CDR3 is TGTGCCAGTAGTATAAACAGTCAATACGAGCAGTACTTC.

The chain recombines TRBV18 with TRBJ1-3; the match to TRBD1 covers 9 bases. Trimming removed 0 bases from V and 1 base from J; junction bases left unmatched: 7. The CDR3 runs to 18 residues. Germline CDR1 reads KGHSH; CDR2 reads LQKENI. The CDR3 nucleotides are TGTGCCAGCTCACCACCGAGGACAGGGGCCTCTTCTGGAAACACCATATATTTT. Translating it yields CASSPPRTGASSGNTIYF.

CDR3: CASILSAGGELFF. CDR3 DNA: TGTGCCAGCATTCTCTCAGCAGGCGGGGAGCTGTTTTTT. V is TRBV12-3 or TRBV12-4 and J is TRBJ2-2; D is unclear. The CDR3 is made up of 13 amino acids. The V end was cut by 7 bases, the J end by 7 bases, with 13 bases between.

The CDR3: CASSAPYRGGDRRGANVLTF. As DNA, the CDR3 is TGTGCCAGCTCTGCGCCCTATCGCGGGGGGGATCGTAGAGGGGCCAACGTCCTGACTTTC. The chain is built from TRBV18 and TRBJ2-6, with 9 bases identical to TRBD2. This CDR3 comprises 20 residues. From germline, CDR1 is KGHSH and CDR2 LQKENI. V was clipped by 6 bases and J by 4 bases; unmatched bases: 19. Using reference TRBV18 and TRBJ2-6 for the parts outside the CDR3, the full variable domain is NAGVMQNPRHLVRRRGQEARLRCSPMKGHSHVYWYRQLPEEGLKFMVYLQKENIIDESGMPKERFSAEFPKEGPSILRIQQVVRGDSAAYFCASSAPYRGGDRRGANVLTFGAGSRLTVL.